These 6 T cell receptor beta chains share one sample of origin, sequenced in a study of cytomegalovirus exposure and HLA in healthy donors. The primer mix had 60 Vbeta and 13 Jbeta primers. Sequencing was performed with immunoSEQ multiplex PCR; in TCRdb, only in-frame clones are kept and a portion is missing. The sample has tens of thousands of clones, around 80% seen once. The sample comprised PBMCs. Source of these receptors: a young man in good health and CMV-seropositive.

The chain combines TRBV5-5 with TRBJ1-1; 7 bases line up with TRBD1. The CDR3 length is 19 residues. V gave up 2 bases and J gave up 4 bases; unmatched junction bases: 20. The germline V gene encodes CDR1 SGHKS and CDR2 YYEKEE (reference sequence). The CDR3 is CASSFFRTRQGPKGTEAFF. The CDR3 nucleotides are TGTGCCAGCAGCTTCTTTCGCACAAGACAGGGCCCCAAGGGCACTGAAGCTTTCTTT.

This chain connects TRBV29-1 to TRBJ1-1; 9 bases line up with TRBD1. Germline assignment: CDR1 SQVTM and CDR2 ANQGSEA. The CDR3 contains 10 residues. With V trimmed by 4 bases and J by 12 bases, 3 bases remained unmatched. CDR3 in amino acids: CSVGDRDSFF. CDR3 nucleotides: TGCAGCGTTGGGGACAGGGATTCTTTCTTT.

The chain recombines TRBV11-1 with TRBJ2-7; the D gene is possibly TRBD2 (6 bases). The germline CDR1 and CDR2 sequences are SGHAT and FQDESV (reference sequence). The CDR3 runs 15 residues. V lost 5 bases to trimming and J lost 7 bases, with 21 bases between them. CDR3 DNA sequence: TGTGCCAGCAGCCATTCATTAGCGGCCCTTGGGGAGCAGTACTTC. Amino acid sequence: CASSHSLAALGEQYF.

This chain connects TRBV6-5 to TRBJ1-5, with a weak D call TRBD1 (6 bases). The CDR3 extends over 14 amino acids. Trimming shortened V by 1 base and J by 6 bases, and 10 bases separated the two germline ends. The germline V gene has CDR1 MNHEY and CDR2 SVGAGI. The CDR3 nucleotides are TGTGCCAGCAGTTACTTGGGGGCGGGTCAGCCCCAGCATTTT. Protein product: CASSYLGAGQPQHF.

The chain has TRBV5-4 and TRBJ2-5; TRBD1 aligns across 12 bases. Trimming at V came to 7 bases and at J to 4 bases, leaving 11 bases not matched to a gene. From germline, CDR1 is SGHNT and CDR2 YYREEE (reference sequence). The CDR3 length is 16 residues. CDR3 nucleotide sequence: TGTGCCAGCCACCCCCCGGGACAGGGGGCAGGAGAGACCCAGTACTTC. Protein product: CASHPPGQGAGETQYF.

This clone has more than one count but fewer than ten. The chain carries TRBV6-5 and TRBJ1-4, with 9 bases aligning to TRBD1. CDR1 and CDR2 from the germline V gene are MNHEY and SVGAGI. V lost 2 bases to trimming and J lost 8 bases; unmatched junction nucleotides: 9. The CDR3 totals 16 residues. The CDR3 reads CASSYNRDRVHEKLFF. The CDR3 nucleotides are TGTGCCAGCAGTTACAACCGGGACAGGGTACACGAAAAACTGTTTTTT.